This T cell receptor beta chain originates from a study of cytomegalovirus exposure and HLA in healthy donors. Study-wide background: Of 300 to 500 genotyped donors, about 80% grouped in the Caucasian-associated ancestry cluster.

In the PCR, 60 Vbeta and 13 Jbeta primers were used. Only in-frame clones appear in the TCRdb table, and some are missing; sequencing was by immunoSEQ multiplex PCR. The sample consists of some 150,000 clones, more than 80% of them appearing once. With 1 base removed from V and 4 bases from J, the gap between germline ends came to 8 bases. The CDR3 extends over 13 amino acids. Per germline, CDR1 LGHNA and CDR2 YSLEER. General study results and limits: Immune exposure was documented only through CMV serostatus.

Concerning this clone: Its antigen is unknown.

Sequencing was performed on PBMCs. This sequence originates from a woman in her 30s in good health and CMV-seropositive. The chain recombines TRBV4-3 with TRBJ2-7; D not resolved. The CDR3 DNA reads as TGCGCCAGCAGCCAAGGCACGCGATACGAGCAGTACTTC. Translation gives CASSQGTRYEQYF.